Sequencing of this T cell receptor beta chain was carried out in a study of identical twins. For this clonotype: Its antigen remains unknown.

There were only healthy Caucasians among the donors. Study conclusions and caveats: Reduced insertions were recorded for abundant cord blood beta clonotypes, with no such pattern in memory repertoires. Conclusions were drawn cross-sectionally by statistical analysis, without following the same donors.

This CDR3 has 17 residues. The V end lost 0 bases, the J end lost 0 bases, and 13 bases lay between the germline ends. The germline CDR1 and CDR2 sequences are SEHNR and FQNEAQ (reference sequence). TCRdb passed the 5' RACE reads through MiXCR, listing each CDR3 protein once. The table lists about 340,000 distinct CDR3 sequences, approximately 8.7% of them singletons. The V call is TRBV7-9, the J call TRBJ2-3; TRBD2 might be the D (6 bases). The sequencing sample was made of naive T cells sorted from blood. This clonotype was obtained from a woman between 50 and 59 years old in good health. CDR3 coding DNA: TGTGCCAGCAGCTTAGCCCTGGGACTCACTAGCACAGATACGCAGTATTTT. As protein: CASSLALGLTSTDTQYF.